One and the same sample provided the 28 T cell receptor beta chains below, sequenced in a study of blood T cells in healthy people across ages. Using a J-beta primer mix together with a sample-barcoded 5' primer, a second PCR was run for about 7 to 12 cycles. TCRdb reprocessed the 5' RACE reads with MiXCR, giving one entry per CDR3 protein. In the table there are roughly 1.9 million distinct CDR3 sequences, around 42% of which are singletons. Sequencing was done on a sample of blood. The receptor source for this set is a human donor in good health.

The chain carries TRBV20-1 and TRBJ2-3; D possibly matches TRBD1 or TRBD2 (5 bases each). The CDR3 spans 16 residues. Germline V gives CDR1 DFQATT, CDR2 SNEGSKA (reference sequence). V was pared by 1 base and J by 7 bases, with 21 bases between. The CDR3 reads CSARAFGTVGYYTQYF. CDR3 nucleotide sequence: TGCAGTGCTAGAGCGTTTGGGACGGTGGGCTATTATACGCAGTATTTT.

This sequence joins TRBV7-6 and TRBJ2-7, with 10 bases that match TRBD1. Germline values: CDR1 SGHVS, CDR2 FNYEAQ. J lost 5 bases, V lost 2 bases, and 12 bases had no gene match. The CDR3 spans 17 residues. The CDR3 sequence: CASSLNFGQGVSNEQYF. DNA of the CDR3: TGTGCCAGCAGCTTAAACTTCGGACAGGGGGTGTCAAACGAGCAGTACTTC. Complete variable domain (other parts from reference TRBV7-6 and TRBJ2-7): GAGVSQSPRYKVTKRGQDVALRCDPISGHVSLYWYRQALGQGPEFLTYFNYEAQQDKSGLPNDRFSAERPEGSISTLTIQRTEQRDSAMYRCASSLNFGQGVSNEQYFGPGTRLTVT.

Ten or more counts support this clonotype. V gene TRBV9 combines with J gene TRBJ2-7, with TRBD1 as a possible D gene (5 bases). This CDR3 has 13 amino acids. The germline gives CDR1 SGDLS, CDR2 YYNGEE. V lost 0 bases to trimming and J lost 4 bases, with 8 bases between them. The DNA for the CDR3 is TGTGCCAGCAGCGTAGAGCAGGGTTACGAGCAGTACTTC. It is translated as CASSVEQGYEQYF.

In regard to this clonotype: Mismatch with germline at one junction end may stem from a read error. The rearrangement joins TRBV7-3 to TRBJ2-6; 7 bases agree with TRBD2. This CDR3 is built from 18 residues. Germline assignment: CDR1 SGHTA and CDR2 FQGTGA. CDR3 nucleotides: TGTGCCAGCAGCTTAACTAGCCAGAGCGGGGCTGGGGCCAACGTCCCGACTTTC. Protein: CASSLTSQSGAGANVPTF.

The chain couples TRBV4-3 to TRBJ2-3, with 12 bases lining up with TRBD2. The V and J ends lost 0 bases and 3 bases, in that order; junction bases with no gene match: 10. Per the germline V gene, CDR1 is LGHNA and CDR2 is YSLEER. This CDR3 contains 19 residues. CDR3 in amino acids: CASSQETSGGYLRTDTQYF. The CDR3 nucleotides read TGCGCCAGCAGCCAAGAGACTAGCGGGGGTTATTTAAGGACAGATACGCAGTATTTT.

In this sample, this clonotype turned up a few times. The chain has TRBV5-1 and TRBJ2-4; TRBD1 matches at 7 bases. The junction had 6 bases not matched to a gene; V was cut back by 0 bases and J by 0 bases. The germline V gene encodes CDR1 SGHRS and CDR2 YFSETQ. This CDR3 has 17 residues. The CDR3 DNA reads TGCGCCAGCAGCTTGGCCGGGACAGCTCTAGCCAAAAACATTCAGTACTTC. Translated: CASSLAGTALAKNIQYF.

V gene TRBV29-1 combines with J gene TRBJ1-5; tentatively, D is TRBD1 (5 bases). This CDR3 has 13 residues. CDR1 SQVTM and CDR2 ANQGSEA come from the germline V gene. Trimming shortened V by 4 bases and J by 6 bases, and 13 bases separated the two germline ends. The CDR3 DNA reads TGCAGCGTTGGGGCCGGGGGGACTCAGCCCCAGCATTTT. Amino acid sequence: CSVGAGGTQPQHF.

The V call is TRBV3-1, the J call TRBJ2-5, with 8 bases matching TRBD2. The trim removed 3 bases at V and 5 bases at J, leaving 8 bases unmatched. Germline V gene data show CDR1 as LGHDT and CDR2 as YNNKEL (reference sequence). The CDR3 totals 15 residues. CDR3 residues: CASSQDIAGWETQYF. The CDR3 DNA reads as TGTGCCAGCAGCCAGGATATAGCGGGGTGGGAGACCCAGTACTTC.

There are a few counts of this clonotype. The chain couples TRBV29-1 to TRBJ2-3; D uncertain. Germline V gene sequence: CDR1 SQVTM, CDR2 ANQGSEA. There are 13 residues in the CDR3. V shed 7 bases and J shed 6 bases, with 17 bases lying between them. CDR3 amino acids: CSGLVGPGDTQYF. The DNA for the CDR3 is TGCAGCGGCCTAGTAGGACCCGGGGATACGCAGTATTTT.

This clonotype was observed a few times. CDR3 loop: CASSLEAPGDRKLFF. The CDR3 coding sequence is TGTGCCAGCAGTCTCGAAGCGCCCGGGGACAGAAAACTGTTTTTT. The chain uses TRBV12-3 or TRBV12-4 and TRBJ1-4; 7 bases match TRBD1. V dropped 5 bases and J dropped 10; count of bases not matched to a gene: 13. This CDR3 is built from 15 residues.

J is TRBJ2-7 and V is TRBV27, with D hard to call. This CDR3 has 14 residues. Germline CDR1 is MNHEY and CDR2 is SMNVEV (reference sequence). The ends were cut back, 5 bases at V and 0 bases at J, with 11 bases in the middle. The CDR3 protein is CASSPTSLSYEQYF. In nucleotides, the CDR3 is TGTGCCAGCAGTCCGACATCGCTCTCCTACGAGCAGTACTTC.

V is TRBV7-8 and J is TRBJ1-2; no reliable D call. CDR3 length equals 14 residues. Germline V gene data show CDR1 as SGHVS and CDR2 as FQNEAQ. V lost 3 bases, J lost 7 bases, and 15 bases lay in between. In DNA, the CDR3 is TGTGCCAGCAGCTTCCCCAACGGGGAACCTGGCTACACCTTC. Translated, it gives CASSFPNGEPGYTF.

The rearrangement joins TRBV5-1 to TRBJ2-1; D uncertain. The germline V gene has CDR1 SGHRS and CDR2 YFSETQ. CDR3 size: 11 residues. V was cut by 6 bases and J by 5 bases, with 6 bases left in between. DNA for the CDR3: TGCGCCAGCATAGGGCACAATGAGCAGTTCTTC. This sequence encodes CASIGHNEQFF.

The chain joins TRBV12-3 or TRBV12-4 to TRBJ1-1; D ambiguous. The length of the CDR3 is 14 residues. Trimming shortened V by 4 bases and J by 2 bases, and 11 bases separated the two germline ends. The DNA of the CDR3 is TGTGCCAGCAGTTCGGGCGGGGATAACACTGAAGCTTTCTTT. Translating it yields CASSSGGDNTEAFF.

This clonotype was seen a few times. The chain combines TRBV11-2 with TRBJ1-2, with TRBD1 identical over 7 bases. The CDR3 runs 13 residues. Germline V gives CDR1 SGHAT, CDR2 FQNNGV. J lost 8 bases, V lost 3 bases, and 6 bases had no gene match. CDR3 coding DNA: TGTGCCAGCAGCTTGACAGGGTCGGCCGGCTACACCTTC. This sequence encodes CASSLTGSAGYTF.

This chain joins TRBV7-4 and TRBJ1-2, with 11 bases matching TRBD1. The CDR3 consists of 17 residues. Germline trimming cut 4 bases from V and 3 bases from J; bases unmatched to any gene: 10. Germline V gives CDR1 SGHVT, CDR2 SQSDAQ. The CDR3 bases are TGTGCCAGCAGCTGGCCGGGACAGGGGGTATCTTACTATGGCTACACCTTC. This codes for CASSWPGQGVSYYGYTF.

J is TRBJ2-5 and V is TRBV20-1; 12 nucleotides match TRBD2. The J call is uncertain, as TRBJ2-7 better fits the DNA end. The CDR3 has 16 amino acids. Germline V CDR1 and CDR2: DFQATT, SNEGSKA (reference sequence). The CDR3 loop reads CSARLRTSGEPYEQYF. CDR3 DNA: TGCAGTGCTAGACTGCGGACTAGCGGGGAACCCTACGAGCAGTACTTC.

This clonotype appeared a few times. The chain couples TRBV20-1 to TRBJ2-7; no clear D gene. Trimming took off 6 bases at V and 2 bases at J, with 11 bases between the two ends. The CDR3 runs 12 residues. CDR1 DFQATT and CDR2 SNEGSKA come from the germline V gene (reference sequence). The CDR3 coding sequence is TGCAGTGCCCAGCTGGACCCCTACGAGCAGTACTTC. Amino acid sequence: CSAQLDPYEQYF.

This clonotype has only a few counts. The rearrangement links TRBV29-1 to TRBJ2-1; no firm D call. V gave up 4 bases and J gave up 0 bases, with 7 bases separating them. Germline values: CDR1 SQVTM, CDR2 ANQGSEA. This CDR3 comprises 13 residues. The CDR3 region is CSVVVGSYNEQFF. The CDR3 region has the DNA TGCAGCGTTGTGGTGGGCTCCTACAATGAGCAGTTCTTC.

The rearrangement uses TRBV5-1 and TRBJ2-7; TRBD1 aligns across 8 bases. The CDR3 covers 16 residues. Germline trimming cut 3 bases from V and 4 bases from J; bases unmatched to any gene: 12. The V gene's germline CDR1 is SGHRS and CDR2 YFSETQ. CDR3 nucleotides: TGCGCCAGCAGCTGGGTGGAGGCGACAGGGGTATACGAGCAGTACTTC. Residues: CASSWVEATGVYEQYF.

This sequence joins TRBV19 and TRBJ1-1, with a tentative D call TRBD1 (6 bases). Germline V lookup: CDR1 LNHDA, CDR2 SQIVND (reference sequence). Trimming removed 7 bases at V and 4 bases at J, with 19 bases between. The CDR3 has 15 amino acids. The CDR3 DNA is TGTGCCAGTAAGATAACAGGGATTGGAGGCACTGAAGCTTTCTTT. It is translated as CASKITGIGGTEAFF. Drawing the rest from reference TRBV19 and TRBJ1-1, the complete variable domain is DGGITQSPKYLFRKEGQNVTLSCEQNLNHDAMYWYRQDPGQGLRLIYYSQIVNDFQKGDIAEGYSVSREKKESFPLTVTSAQKNPTAFYLCASKITGIGGTEAFFGQGTRLTVV.

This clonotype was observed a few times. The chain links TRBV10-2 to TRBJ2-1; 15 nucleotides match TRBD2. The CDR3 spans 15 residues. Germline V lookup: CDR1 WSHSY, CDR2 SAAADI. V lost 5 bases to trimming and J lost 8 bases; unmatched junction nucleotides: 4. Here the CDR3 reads CASSRTSGGEDEQFF. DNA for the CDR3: TGCGCCAGCAGTCGGACTAGCGGGGGGGAGGATGAGCAGTTCTTC.

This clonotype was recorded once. The CDR3 sequence: CASSFPPRQAGNYGYTF. CDR3 sequence (DNA): TGTGCCAGCAGCTTCCCCCCGCGACAGGCGGGGAACTATGGCTACACCTTC. The chain is built from TRBV7-2 and TRBJ1-2; tentatively, D is TRBD1 (6 bases). There are 17 residues in the CDR3. Germline V gene data show CDR1 as SGHTA and CDR2 as FQGNSA. Trimming left V 3 bases short and J 2 bases short, with 19 bases between.

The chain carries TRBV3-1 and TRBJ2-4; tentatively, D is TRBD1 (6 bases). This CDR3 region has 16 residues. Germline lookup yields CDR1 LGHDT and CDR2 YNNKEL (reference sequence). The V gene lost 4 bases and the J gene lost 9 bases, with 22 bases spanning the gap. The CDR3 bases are TGTGCCAGCAGCCCACCTGGACAGCTTTTGGGCGGCATTCAGTACTTC. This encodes CASSPPGQLLGGIQYF.

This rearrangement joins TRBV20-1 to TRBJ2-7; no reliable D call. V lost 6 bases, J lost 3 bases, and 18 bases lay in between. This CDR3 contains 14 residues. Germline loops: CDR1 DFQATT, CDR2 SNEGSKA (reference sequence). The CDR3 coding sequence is TGCAGTGCCCGATCACTCCTCTCCATCTACGAGCAGTACTTC. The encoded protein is CSARSLLSIYEQYF.

CDR3 region: CASSPETGGIEQYF. DNA of the CDR3: TGTGCCAGCAGCCCTGAGACAGGGGGCATCGAGCAGTACTTC. The V gene is TRBV7-9, the J gene TRBJ2-7; 10 bases align to TRBD1. The V gene's germline CDR1 is SEHNR and CDR2 FQNEAQ (reference sequence). This CDR3 comprises 14 residues. Losses at the gene ends were 5 bases for V and 6 bases for J; bases not matched to a gene: 7.

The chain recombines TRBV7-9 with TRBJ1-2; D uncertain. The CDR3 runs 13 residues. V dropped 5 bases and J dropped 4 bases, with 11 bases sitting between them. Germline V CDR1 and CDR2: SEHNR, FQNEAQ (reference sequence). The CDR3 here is CASSRMEVYGYTF. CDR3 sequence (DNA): TGTGCCAGCAGCAGGATGGAAGTCTATGGCTACACCTTC. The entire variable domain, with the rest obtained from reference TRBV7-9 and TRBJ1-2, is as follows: DTGVSQNPRHKITKRGQNVTFRCDPISEHNRLYWYRQTLGQGPEFLTYFQNEAQLEKSRLLSDRFSAERPKGSFSTLEIQRTEQGDSAMYLCASSRMEVYGYTFGSGTRLTVV.

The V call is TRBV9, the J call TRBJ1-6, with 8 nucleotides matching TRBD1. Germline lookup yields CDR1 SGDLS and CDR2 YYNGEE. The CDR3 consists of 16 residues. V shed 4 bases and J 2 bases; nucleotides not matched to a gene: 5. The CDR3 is CASSSRTGPYNSPLHF. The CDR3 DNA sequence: TGTGCCAGCAGCTCGCGGACAGGGCCCTATAATTCACCCCTCCACTTT.